This T cell receptor (beta chain) was documented in a study of OX40 agonist ivuxolimab in advanced cancers. Study at large: Patients with hepatocellular carcinoma, melanoma, renal cell or head and neck cancer made up the dose-escalation patients.

Here immunoSEQ multiplex PCR was the method, and the copy in TCRdb shows in-frame clones only, minus some. This sample yields 25,000 to 35,000 clones, of which about 90% are seen a single time; 13% to 15% belongs to the top ten. Deletions cut 0 bases from V and 1 base from J, with 9 bases between. The CDR3 runs to 15 residues. CDR1 and CDR2 (germline): WNHNN, SYGVQD (reference sequence). This clone came up a few times. Its antigen is still unknown. Study results and limitations: Compared with CD4+, CD8+ T cells on average had more expanded clones. Clones of CD4+ and CD8+ blood T cells grew by week 6 at doses of 0.1 to 3.0 mg/kg.

The chain links TRBV10-1 to TRBJ1-1; D gene ambiguous. This TCR derives from an adult with an advanced solid tumor such as melanoma, head and neck, liver or kidney cancer. The specimen comprised CD4+ or CD8+ T cells sorted from blood, sampled in a trial of the OX40 agonist ivuxolimab. CDR3 sequence: CASSESRQANTEAFF. The CDR3, as DNA: TGCGCCAGCAGTGAGTCCCGGCAGGCGAACACTGAAGCTTTCTTT.